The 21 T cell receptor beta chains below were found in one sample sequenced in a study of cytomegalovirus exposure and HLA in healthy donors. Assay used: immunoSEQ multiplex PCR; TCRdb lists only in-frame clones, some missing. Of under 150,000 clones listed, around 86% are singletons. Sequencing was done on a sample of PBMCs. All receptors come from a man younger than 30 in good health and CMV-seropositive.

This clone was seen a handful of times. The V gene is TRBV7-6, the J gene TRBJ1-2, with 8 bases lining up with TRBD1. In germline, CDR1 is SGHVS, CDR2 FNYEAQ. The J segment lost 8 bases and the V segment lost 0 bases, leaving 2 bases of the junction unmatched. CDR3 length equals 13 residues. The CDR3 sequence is CASSLASGGGYTF. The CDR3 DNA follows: TGTGCCAGCAGCTTAGCGTCAGGGGGCGGCTACACCTTC.

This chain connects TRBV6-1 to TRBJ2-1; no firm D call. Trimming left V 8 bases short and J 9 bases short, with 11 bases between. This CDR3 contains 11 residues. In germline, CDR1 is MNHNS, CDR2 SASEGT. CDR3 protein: CASSPSSEQFF. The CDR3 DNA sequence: TGTGCCAGCTCCCCATCTAGTGAGCAGTTCTTC.

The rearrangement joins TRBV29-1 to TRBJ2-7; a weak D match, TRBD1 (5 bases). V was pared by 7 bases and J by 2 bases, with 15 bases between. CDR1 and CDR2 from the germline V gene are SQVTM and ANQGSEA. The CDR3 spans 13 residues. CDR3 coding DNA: TGCAGCGCCGGGCAGGGTAAGCCCTACGAGCAGTACTTC. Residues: CSAGQGKPYEQYF.

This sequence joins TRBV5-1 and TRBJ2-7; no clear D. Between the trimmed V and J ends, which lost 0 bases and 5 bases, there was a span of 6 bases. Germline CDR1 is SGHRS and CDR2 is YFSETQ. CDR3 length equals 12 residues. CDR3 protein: CASSLAGNEQYF. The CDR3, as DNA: TGCGCCAGCAGCTTGGCAGGTAACGAGCAGTACTTC. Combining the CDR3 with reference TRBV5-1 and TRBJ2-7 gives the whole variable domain KAGVTQTPRYLIKTRGQQVTLSCSPISGHRSVSWYQQTPGQGLQFLFEYFSETQRNKGNFPGRFSGRQFSNSRSEMNVSTLELGDSALYLCASSLAGNEQYFGPGTRLTVT.

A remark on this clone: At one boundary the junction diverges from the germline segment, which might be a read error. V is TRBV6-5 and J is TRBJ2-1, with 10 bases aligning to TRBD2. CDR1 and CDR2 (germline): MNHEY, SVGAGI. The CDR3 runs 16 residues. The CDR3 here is CTSSYWGTSDYNEQFF. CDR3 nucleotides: TGTACCAGCAGTTACTGGGGGACTAGCGACTACAATGAGCAGTTCTTC.

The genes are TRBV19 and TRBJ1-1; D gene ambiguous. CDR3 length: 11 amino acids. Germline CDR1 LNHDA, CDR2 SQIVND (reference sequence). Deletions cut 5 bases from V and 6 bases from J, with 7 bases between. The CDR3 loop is CASSRGSEAFF. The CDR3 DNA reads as TGTGCCAGTAGTCGCGGATCTGAAGCTTTCTTT.

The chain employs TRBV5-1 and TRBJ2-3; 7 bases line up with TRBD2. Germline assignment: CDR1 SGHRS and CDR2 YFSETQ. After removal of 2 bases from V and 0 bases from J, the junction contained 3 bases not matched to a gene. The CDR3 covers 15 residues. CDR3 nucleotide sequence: TGCGCCAGCAGCTTCCGGGGGGTTAGCACAGATACGCAGTATTTT. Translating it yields CASSFRGVSTDTQYF.

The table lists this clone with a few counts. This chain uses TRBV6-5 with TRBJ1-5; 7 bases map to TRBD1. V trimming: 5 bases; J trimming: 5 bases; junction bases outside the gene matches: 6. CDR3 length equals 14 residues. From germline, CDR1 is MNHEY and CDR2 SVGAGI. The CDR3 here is CASSTTGPYQPQHF. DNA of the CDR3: TGTGCCAGCAGTACGACAGGGCCGTATCAGCCCCAGCATTTT.

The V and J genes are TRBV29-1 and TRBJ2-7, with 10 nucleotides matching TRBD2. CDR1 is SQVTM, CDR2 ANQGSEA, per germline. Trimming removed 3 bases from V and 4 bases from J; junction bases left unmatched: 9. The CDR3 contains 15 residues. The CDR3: CSVETGLATEYEQYF. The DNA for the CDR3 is TGCAGCGTTGAGACGGGACTAGCGACAGAGTACGAGCAGTACTTC.

CDR3 loop: CASSLSGGQHSNQPQHF. The CDR3 bases are TGTGCCAGCAGTTTATCGGGGGGGCAGCATAGCAATCAGCCCCAGCATTTT. V and J are TRBV27 and TRBJ1-5; possible D gene TRBD1, 6 bases. Germline V gene sequence: CDR1 MNHEY, CDR2 SMNVEV (reference sequence). This CDR3 comprises 17 residues. Trimming removed 0 bases at V and 0 bases at J, with 12 bases between.

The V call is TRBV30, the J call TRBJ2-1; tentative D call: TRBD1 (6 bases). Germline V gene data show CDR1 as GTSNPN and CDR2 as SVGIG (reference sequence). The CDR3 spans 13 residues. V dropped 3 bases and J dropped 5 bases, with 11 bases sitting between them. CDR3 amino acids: CAWSRDTNNEQFF. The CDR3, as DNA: TGTGCCTGGAGCCGGGACACCAACAATGAGCAGTTCTTC.

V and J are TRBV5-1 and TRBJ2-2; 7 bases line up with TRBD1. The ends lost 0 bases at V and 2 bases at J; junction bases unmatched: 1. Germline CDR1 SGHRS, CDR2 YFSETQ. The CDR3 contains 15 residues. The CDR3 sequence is CASSLDRGNTGELFF. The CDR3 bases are TGCGCCAGCAGCTTGGACAGGGGTAACACCGGGGAGCTGTTTTTT.

In DNA form, the CDR3 reads TGTGCCTGGAGTACCCCTCGGAACAGGGGTTGGGGGGAGACCCAGTACTTC. Translating gives CAWSTPRNRGWGETQYF. V and J are TRBV30 and TRBJ2-5; 7 bases are shared with TRBD1. The CDR3 extends over 17 amino acids. Germline V lookup: CDR1 GTSNPN, CDR2 SVGIG (reference sequence). Trimming removed 2 bases from V and 5 bases from J; junction bases left unmatched: 17.

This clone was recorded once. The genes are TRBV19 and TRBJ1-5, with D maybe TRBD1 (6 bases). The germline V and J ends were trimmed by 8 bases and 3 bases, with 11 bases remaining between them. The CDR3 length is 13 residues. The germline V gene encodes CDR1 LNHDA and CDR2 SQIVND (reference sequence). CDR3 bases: TGTGCCAGTGCCGGGACACCCAATCAGCCCCAGCATTTT. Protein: CASAGTPNQPQHF.

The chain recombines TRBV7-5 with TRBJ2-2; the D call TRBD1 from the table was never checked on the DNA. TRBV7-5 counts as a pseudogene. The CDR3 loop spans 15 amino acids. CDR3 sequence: CVRSFSKQNTGELFF. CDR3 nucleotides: TGTGTCAGAAGCTTTTCCAAACAGAACACCGGGGAGCTGTTTTTT.

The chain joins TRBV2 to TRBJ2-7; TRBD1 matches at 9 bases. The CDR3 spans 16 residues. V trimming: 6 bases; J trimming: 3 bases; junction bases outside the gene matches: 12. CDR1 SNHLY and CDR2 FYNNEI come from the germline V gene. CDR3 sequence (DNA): TGTGCCAGCAGCGACTCCGGACAGGGGAGAGGCTACGAGCAGTACTTC. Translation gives CASSDSGQGRGYEQYF.

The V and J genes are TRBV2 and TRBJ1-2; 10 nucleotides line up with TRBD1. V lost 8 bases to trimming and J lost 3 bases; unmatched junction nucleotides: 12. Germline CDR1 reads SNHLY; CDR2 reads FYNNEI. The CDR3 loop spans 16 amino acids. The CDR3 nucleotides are TGTGCCAGCTCCGACAGGGGGCGACGGTTGGACTATGGCTACACCTTC. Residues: CASSDRGRRLDYGYTF.

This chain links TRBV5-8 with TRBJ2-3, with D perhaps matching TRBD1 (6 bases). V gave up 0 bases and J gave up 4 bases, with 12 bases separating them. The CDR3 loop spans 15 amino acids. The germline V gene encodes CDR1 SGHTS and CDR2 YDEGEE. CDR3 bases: TGTGCCAGCAGCTTGGCCAGGGGAAGCGCAGATACGCAGTATTTT. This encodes CASSLARGSADTQYF.

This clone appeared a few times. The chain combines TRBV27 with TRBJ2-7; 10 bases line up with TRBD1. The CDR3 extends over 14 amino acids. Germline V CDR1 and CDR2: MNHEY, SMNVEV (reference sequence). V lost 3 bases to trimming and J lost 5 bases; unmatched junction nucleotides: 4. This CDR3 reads CASSFMGQGHEQYF. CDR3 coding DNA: TGTGCCAGCAGTTTCATGGGACAGGGGCACGAGCAGTACTTC.

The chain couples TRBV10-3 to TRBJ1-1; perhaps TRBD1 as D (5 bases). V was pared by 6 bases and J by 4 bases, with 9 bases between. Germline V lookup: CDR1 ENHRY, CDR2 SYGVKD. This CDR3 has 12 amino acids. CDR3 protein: CAISYDSTEAFF. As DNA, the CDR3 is TGTGCCATCAGCTACGACAGCACTGAAGCTTTCTTT.

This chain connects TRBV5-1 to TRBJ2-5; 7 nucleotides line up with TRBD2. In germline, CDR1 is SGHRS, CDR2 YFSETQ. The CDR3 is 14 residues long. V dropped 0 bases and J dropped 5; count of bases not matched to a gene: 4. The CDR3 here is CASSLAGGSETQYF. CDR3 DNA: TGCGCCAGCAGCTTGGCCGGGGGGTCGGAGACCCAGTACTTC. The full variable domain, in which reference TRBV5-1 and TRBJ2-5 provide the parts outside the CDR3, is KAGVTQTPRYLIKTRGQQVTLSCSPISGHRSVSWYQQTPGQGLQFLFEYFSETQRNKGNFPGRFSGRQFSNSRSEMNVSTLELGDSALYLCASSLAGGSETQYFGPGTRLLVL.